The clone carrying this T cell receptor beta chain was counted once. Under the authors' procedure: Amplifying reference gene primers gave estimates of nucleated cell counts. Sequencing used immunoSEQ multiplex PCR; TCRdb keeps in-frame clones, though not all of them. V, J and clone size were drawn from that table, and D and trimming were deduced from the DNA. The sample lists hundreds of thousands of clones, roughly nine tenths occurring once. The data are from a study of blood T cell repertoires in COVID-19. The overall study: From the United States, Italy and Spain came samples of acute and convalescent COVID-19. In each case, the material was cDNA or gDNA derived from T cells, B-cell-depleted T cells, or PBMCs.

Individuals drawn from approximately 26 US areas were about 18 to 90 years old. V was pared by 6 bases and J by 0 bases, with 9 bases between. The CDR3 covers 14 residues. In germline, CDR1 is MNHEY, CDR2 SVGAGI. The sequencing input was PBMCs or T cells enriched from blood (not recorded which). The chain joins TRBV6-5 to TRBJ2-1, with a tentative D call TRBD2 (6 bases). The receptor's source is a woman aged 30 to 39 with acute COVID-19. The CDR3 DNA reads TGTGCCAGCAGGGAGGGAATCTCCTACAATGAGCAGTTCTTC. It translates to CASREGISYNEQFF.